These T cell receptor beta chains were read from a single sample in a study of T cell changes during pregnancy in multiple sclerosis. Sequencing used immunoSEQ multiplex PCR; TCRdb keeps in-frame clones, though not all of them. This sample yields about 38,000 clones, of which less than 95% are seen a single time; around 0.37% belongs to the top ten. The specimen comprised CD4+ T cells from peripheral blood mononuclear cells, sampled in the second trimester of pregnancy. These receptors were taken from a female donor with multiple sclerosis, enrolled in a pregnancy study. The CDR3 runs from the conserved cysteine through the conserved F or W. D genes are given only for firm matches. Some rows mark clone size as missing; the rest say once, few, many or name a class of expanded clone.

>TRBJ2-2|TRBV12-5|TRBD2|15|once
CASGLGTSLPGELFF
TGTGCTAGTGGTTTGGGGACTAGTTTGCCCGGGGAGCTGTTTTTT
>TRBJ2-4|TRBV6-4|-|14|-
CASPPGVAKNIQYF
TGTGCCAGCCCTCCGGGAGTAGCCAAAAACATTCAGTACTTC
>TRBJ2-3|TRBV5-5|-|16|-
CASSLSGRGATDTQYF
TGTGCCAGCAGCCTGTCGGGGAGGGGGGCCACAGATACGCAGTATTTT
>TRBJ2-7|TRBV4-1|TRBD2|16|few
CASSQGGGRGTYEQYF
TGCGCCAGCAGCCAAGGAGGCGGGAGAGGGACGTACGAGCAGTACTTC
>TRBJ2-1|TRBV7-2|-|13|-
CASSSDPGNEQFF
TGTGCCAGCAGCTCCGACCCAGGCAATGAGCAGTTCTTC
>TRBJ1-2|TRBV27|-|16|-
CASSLWGGGSNYGYTF
TGTGCCAGCAGTTTATGGGGAGGGGGTTCTAACTATGGCTACACCTTC
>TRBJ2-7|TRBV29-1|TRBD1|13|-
CSVAQTGTPGQYF
TGCAGCGTTGCTCAGACAGGGACCCCTGGGCAGTACTTC
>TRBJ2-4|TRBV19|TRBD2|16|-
CASSIPAGVAKNIQYF
TGTGCCAGTAGTATCCCTGCGGGAGTTGCCAAAAACATTCAGTACTTC
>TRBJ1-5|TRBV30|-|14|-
CAWSVRGGDQPQHF
TGTGCCTGGAGTGTACGGGGGGGAGATCAGCCCCAGCATTTT
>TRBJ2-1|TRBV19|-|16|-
CASSSRTTISYNEQFF
TGTGCCAGTAGTAGTCGGACTACGATCTCCTACAATGAGCAGTTCTTC
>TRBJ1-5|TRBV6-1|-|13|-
CASSESWSQPQHF
TGTGCCAGCAGTGAAAGCTGGAGTCAGCCCCAGCATTTT
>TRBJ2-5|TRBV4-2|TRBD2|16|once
CASSQEGGGARETQYF
TGTGCCAGCAGCCAAGAGGGCGGGGGGGCCAGAGAGACCCAGTACTTC
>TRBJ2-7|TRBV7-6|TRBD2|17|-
CASSLGVSGGIVHEQYF
TGTGCCAGCAGCTTAGGGGTGAGCGGGGGGATCGTCCACGAGCAGTACTTC
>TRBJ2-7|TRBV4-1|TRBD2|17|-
CASSRLGLAGRSYEQYF
TGCGCCAGCAGCCGGTTGGGACTAGCGGGAAGGTCCTACGAGCAGTACTTC
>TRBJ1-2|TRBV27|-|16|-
CASSSPMGRLGGGYTF
TGTGCCAGCAGTTCTCCAATGGGTCGTCTAGGAGGCGGCTACACCTTC
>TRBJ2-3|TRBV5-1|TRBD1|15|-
CASSWTGGSTDTQYF
TGCGCCAGCAGCTGGACAGGGGGGAGCACAGATACGCAGTATTTT
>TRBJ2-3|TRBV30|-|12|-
CAWSAVFDTQYF
TGTGCCTGGAGTGCCGTTTTCGATACGCAGTATTTT
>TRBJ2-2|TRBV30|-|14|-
CAYGGRGNTGELFF
TGTGCCTATGGGGGCAGGGGAAACACCGGGGAGCTGTTTTTT
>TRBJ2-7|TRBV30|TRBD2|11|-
CAWGRAREQYF
TGTGCCTGGGGGAGGGCGCGCGAGCAGTACTTC
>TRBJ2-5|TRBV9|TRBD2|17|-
CASSVGGLAGVRETQYF
TGTGCCAGCAGCGTAGGAGGACTAGCGGGAGTTAGGGAGACCCAGTACTTC
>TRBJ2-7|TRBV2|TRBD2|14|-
CASKTSGTPYEQYF
TGTGCCAGCAAAACTAGCGGGACACCCTACGAGCAGTACTTC
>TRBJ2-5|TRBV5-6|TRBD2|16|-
CASSTGLAGAQETQYF
TGTGCCAGCAGCACTGGACTAGCGGGGGCCCAAGAGACCCAGTACTTC
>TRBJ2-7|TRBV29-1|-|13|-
CSARDFSSYEQYF
TGCAGCGCCCGGGACTTTAGCTCCTACGAGCAGTACTTC
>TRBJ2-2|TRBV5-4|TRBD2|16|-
CASSPTGLADTGELFF
TGTGCCAGCAGCCCGACTGGACTAGCGGACACCGGGGAGCTGTTTTTT
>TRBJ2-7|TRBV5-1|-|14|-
CASSFTTGTYEQYF
TGCGCCAGCAGCTTCACGACAGGTACCTACGAGCAGTACTTC
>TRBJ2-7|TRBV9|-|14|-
CASSSQVGNYEQYF
TGTGCCAGCAGCTCACAGGTCGGAAACTACGAGCAGTACTTC
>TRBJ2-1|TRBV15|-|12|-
CATSRGPGEQFF
TGTGCCACCAGCAGAGGACCGGGTGAGCAGTTCTTC
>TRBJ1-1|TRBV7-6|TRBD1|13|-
CASSPGGGTEAFF
TGTGCCAGCAGCCCAGGGGGAGGCACTGAAGCTTTCTTT
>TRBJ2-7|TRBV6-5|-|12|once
CASTDRRGEQYF
TGTGCCAGCACCGATCGTAGGGGCGAGCAGTACTTC
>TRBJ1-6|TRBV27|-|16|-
CASSLGGGSYNSPLHF
TGTGCCAGCAGTTTAGGGGGAGGATCCTATAATTCACCCCTCCACTTT
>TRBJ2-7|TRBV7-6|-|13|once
CASSRNQGYEQYF
TGTGCCAGCAGCAGGAATCAGGGGTACGAGCAGTACTTC
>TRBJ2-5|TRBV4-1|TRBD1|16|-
CASSQAGQGGAETQYF
TGCGCCAGCAGCCAGGCCGGACAGGGGGGCGCAGAGACCCAGTACTTC
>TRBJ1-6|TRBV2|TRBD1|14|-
CASSGQGPPSALHF
TGTGCCAGCAGTGGACAGGGCCCTCCTTCGGCCCTCCACTTT
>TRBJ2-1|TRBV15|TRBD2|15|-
CATSTRTSGDNEQFF
TGTGCCACCAGCACCCGGACTAGCGGGGATAATGAGCAGTTCTTC
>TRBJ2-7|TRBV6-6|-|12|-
CASRGESYEQYF
TGTGCCAGCAGGGGAGAGTCCTACGAGCAGTACTTC
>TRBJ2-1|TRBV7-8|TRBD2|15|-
CASNSAAGLAGEQFF
TGTGCCAGCAATTCCGCGGCGGGACTAGCAGGTGAGCAGTTCTTC
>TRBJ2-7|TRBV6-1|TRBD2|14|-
CASSPLAGAYEQYF
TGTGCCAGCAGCCCCTTGGCGGGGGCCTACGAGCAGTACTTC
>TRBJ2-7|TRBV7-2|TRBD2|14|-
CASSFGGARDEQYF
TGTGCCAGCAGCTTCGGGGGGGCGAGGGACGAGCAGTACTTC
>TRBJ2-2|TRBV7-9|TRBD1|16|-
CASSTRDRGITGELFF
TGTGCCAGCAGCACCCGGGACAGGGGTATCACCGGGGAGCTGTTTTTT
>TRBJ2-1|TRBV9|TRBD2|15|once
CASSAGTSGIGEQFF
TGTGCCAGCAGCGCGGGGACTAGCGGGATTGGTGAGCAGTTCTTC
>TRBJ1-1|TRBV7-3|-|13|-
CASSPRTGTEAFF
TGTGCCAGCAGCCCACGTACGGGCACTGAAGCTTTCTTT
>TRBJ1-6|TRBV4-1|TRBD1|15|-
CASSRRDRDNSPLHF
TGCGCCAGCAGCCGGAGGGACAGGGATAATTCACCCCTCCACTTT
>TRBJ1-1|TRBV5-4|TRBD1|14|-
CASSLRQGFVEAFF
TGTGCCAGCAGCTTACGACAGGGCTTCGTTGAAGCTTTCTTT
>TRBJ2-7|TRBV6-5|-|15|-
CASSYSRGGAYEQYF
TGTGCCAGCAGTTACTCTCGGGGTGGCGCCTACGAGCAGTACTTC
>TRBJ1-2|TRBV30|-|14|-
CAWTGSHPNYGYTF
TGTGCCTGGACAGGCAGTCATCCTAACTATGGCTACACCTTC
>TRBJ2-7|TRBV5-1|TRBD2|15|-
CASSLGLAIAYEQYF
TGCGCCAGCAGCCTGGGACTAGCGATCGCCTACGAGCAGTACTTC
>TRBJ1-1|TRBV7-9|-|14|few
CASSFGTGYTEAFF
TGTGCCAGCAGCTTTGGCACAGGGTACACTGAAGCTTTCTTT
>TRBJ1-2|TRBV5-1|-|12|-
CASSRGEGGYTF
TGCGCCAGCAGTAGAGGGGAGGGTGGCTACACCTTC
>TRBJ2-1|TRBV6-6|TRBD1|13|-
CASRDGQGMEQFF
TGTGCCAGCAGAGACGGACAGGGGATGGAGCAGTTCTTC
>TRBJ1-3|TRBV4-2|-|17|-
CASSQAEGRFSGNTIYF
TGTGCCAGCAGCCAGGCTGAGGGCAGGTTCTCTGGAAACACCATATATTTT
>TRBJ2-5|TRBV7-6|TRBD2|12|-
CASSLERESLYF
TGTGCCAGCAGCTTAGAGCGGGAGAGCCTTTACTTC
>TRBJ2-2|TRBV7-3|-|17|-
CASSPRRTGSNTGELFF
TGTGCCAGCAGCCCCCGGAGGACTGGCTCGAACACCGGGGAGCTGTTTTTT
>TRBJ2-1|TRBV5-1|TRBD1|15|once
CASSSTGVPNNEQFF
TGCGCCAGCAGCTCTACAGGGGTCCCGAACAATGAGCAGTTCTTC
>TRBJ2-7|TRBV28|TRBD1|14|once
CASSTGTGANEQYF
TGTGCCAGCAGTACCGGGACAGGGGCTAACGAGCAGTACTTC
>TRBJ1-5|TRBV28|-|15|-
CASQAGGYSNQPQHF
TGTGCCAGCCAAGCGGGGGGCTATAGCAATCAGCCCCAGCATTTT
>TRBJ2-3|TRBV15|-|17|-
CATSRDLTGTSTDTQYF
TGTGCCACCAGCAGAGATTTGACAGGAACTAGCACAGATACGCAGTATTTT